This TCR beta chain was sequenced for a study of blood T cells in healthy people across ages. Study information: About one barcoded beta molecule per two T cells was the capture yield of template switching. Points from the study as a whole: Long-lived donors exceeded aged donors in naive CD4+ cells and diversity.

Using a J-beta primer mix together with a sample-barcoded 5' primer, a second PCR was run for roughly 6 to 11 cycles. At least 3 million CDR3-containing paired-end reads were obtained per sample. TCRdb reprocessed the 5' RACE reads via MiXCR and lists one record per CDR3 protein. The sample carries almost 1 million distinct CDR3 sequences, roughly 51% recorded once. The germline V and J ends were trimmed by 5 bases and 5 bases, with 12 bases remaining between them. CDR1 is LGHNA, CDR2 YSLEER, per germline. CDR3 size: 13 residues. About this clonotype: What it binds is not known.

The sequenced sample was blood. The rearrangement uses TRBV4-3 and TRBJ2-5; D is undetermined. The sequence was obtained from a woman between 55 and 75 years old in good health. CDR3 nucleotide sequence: TGCGCCAGCAGCTCCGGCGTTTTGGAGACCCAGTACTTC. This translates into CASSSGVLETQYF.